This T cell receptor beta chain was observed in a study of control samples from healthy donors and cancer patients. V gave up 3 bases and J gave up 0 bases, with 12 bases separating them. The CDR3 loop spans 16 amino acids. Germline V CDR1 and CDR2: KGHSH, LQKENI. Generated by immunoSEQ multiplex PCR, the TCRdb table keeps only in-frame clones and is missing some. The top ten hold approximately 8% of the sample, which has about 6,000 clones, around 72% seen once. The receptor comes from a male donor with melanoma. The chain combines TRBV18 with TRBJ1-3, with D possibly matching TRBD1 (6 bases). Material for sequencing was formalin-fixed, paraffin-embedded tissue. The CDR3 sequence is CASSPWTAGSGNTIYF. The CDR3, as DNA: TGTGCCAGCTCACCCTGGACAGCAGGCTCTGGAAACACCATATATTTT. The full variable domain, rest sourced from reference TRBV18 and TRBJ1-3, is NAGVMQNPRHLVRRRGQEARLRCSPMKGHSHVYWYRQLPEEGLKFMVYLQKENIIDESGMPKERFSAEFPKEGPSILRIQQVVRGDSAAYFCASSPWTAGSGNTIYFGEGSWLTVV.